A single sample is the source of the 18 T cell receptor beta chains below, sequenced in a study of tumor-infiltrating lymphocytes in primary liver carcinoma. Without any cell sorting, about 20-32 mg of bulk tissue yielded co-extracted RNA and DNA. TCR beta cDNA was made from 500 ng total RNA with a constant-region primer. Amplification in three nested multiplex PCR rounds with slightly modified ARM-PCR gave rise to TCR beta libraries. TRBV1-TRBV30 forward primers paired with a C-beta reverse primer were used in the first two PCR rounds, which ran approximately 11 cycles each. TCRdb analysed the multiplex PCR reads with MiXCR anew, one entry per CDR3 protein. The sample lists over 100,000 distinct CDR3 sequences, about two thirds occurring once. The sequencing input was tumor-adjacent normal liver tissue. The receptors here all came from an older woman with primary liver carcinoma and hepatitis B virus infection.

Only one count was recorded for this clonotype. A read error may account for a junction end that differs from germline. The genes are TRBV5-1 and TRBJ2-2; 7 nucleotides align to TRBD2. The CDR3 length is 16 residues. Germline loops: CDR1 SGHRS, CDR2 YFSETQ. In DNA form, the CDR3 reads TGCGCCAGCAACTTGGGCCTAGCGGCAAACACCGGGGAGCTGTTTTTT. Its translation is CASNLGLAANTGELFF.

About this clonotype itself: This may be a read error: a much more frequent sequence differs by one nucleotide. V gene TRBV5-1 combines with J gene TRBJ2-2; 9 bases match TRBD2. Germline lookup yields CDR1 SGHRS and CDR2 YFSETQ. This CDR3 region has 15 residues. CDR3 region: CAGSLALAGTGELFF. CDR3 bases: TGCGCCGGCAGCTTGGCACTAGCGGGTACCGGGGAGCTGTTTTTT. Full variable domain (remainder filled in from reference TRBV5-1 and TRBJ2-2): KAGVTQTPRYLIKTRGQQVTLSCSPISGHRSVSWYQQTPGQGLQFLFEYFSETQRNKGNFPGRFSGRQFSNSRSEMNVSTLELGDSALYLCAGSLALAGTGELFFGEGSRLTVL.

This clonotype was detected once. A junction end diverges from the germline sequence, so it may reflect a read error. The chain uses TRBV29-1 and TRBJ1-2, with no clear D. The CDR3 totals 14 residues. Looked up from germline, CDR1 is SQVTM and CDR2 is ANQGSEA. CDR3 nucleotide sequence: TGCGGCGTTGAAGATAGAAGCAGATCCTATGCCTACACCTTC. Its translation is CGVEDRSRSYAYTF. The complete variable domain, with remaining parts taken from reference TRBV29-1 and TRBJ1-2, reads SAVISQKPSRDICQRGTSLTIQCQVDSQVTMMFWYRQQPGQSLTLIATANQGSEATYESGFVIDKFPISRPNLTFSTLTVSNMSPEDSSIYLCGVEDRSRSYAYTFGSGTRLTVV.

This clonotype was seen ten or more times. The CDR3 region is CASSYGPGRGTDTQYF. The CDR3 DNA is TGTGCCAGCAGTTACGGGCCCGGGAGAGGCACAGATACGCAGTATTTT. The J gene is TRBJ2-3, the V gene TRBV6-2 or TRBV6-3, with a tentative D call TRBD2 (6 bases). Per the germline V gene, CDR1 is MNHEY and CDR2 is SVGEGT. This CDR3 comprises 16 residues. The V and J ends lost 2 bases and 1 base respectively, with 13 bases between them.

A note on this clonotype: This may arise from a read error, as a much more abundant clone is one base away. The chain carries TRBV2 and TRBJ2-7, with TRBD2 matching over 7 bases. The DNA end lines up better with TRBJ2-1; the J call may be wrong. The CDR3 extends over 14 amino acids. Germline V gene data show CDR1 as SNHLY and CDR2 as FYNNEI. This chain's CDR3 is CASLAGDRTYEQFF. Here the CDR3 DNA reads TGTGCCAGCTTGGCGGGAGATCGTACCTACGAGCAGTTCTTC.

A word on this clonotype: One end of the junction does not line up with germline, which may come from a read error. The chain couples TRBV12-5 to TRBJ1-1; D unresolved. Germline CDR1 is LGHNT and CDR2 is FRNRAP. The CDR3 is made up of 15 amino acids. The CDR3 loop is CVSALQPNMNTEAFF. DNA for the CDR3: TGTGTTAGTGCATTACAGCCTAACATGAACACTGAAGCTTTCTTT. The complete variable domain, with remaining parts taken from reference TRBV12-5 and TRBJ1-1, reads DARVTQTPRHKVTEMGQEVTMRCQPILGHNTVFWYRQTMMQGLELLAYFRNRAPLDDSGMPKDRFSAEMPDATLATLKIQPSEPRDSAVYFCVSALQPNMNTEAFFGQGTRLTVV.

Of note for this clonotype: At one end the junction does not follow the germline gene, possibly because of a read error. CDR3 nucleotides: TGCGGCGTTGAAGGGGTCGGAGGGGAGAACTCCTACAATGAGCAGTTCTTC. Translation gives CGVEGVGGENSYNEQFF. The chain is built from TRBV29-1 and TRBJ2-1, with TRBD2 as a possible D gene (6 bases). Germline V lookup: CDR1 SQVTM, CDR2 ANQGSEA. The CDR3 covers 17 residues.

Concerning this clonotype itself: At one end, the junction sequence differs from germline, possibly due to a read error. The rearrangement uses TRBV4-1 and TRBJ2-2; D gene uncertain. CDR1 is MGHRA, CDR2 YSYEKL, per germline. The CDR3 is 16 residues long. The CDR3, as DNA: TGCTCCAGCAGCCAAGATCGGAGCAGGTGGGCAGGGGAGCTGTTTTTT. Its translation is CSSSQDRSRWAGELFF.

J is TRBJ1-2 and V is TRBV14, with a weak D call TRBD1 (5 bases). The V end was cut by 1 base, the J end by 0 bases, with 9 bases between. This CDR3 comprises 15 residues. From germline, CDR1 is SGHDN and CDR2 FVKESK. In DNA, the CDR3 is TGTGCCAGCAGCCAAGCTACAGGAGCTAACTATGGCTACACCTTC. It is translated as CASSQATGANYGYTF.

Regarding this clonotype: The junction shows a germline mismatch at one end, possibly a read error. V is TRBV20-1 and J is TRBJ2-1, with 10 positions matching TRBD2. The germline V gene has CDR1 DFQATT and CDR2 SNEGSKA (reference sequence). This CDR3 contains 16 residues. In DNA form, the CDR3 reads TGCAGTGTTCGTACCCTAGCGGGAGTCTCCTACAATAAGCAGTTCTTC. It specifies CSVRTLAGVSYNKQFF.

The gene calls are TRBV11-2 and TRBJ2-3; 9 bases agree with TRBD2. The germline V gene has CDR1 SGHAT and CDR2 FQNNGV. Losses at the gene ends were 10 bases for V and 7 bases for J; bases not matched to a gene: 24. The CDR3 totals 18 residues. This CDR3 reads CAICLDWSSGTVTYTQYF. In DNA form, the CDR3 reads TGTGCCATCTGCTTAGATTGGTCTAGCGGGACGGTTACATATACGCAGTATTTT.

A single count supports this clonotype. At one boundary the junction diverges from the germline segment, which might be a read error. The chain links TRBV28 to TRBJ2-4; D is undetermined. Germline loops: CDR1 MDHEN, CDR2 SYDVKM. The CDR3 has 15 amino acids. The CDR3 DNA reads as TGTGCCTGCAGCCTGGGCGCTCTTGCCAAAAACATTCAGTACTTC. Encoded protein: CACSLGALAKNIQYF.

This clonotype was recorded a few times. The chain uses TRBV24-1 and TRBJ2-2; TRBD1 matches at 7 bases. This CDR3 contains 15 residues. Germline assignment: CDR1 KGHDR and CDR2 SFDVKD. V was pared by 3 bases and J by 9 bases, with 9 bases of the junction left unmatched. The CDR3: CATSDTRTGARELFF. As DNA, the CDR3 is TGTGCCACCAGTGATACCCGAACAGGGGCCAGGGAGCTGTTTTTT.

CDR3 in amino acids: CASRVRTGESREQFF. The CDR3 DNA sequence: TGCGCCAGCAGGGTCAGGACAGGGGAAAGTCGGGAGCAGTTCTTC. The gene calls are TRBV5-1 and TRBJ2-1; TRBD1 aligns across 9 bases. Germline V CDR1 and CDR2: SGHRS, YFSETQ. This CDR3 contains 15 residues. The V gene end was trimmed by 5 bases and the J gene end by 10 bases; junction bases not matched to a gene: 13. Filled out from reference TRBV5-1 and TRBJ2-1, the complete variable domain reads KAGVTQTPRYLIKTRGQQVTLSCSPISGHRSVSWYQQTPGQGLQFLFEYFSETQRNKGNFPGRFSGRQFSNSRSEMNVSTLELGDSALYLCASRVRTGESREQFFGPGTRLTVL.

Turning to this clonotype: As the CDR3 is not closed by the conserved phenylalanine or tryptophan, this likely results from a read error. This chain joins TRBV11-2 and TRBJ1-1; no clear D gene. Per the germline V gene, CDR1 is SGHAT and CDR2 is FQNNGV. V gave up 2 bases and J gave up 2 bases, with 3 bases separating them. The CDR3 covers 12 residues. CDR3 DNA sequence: TGTGCCAGCAGCTTATACAACACTGAAGCTTTCTCT. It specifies CASSLYNTEAFS.

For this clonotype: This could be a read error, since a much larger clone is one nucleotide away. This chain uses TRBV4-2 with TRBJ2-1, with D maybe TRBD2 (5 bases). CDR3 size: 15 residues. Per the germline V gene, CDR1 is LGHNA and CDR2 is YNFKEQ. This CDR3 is CASSQASISYNEQLF. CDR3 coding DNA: TGTGCCAGCAGCCAAGCTAGCATTTCCTACAATGAGCAGCTCTTC.

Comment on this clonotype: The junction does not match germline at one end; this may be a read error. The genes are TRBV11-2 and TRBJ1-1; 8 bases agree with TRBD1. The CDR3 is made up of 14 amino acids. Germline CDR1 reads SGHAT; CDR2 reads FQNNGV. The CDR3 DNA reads TGTGCCAGCAGCTCAACCAGGGGGCGAGTTGAAGCTCTCTTT. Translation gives CASSSTRGRVEALF.

CDR3 DNA sequence: TGCAGTGCTAGAGCCATCTTGGGACTAGCGGCAGATACGCAGTATTTT. Translation gives CSARAILGLAADTQYF. J is TRBJ2-3 and V is TRBV20-1; 11 nucleotides agree with TRBD2. Germline CDR1 and CDR2: DFQATT and SNEGSKA (reference sequence). The CDR3 extends over 16 amino acids. V shed 1 base, J shed 4 bases, and the junction held 7 bases outside the gene matches.